This TCR beta chain was obtained from a study of T cell responses to AZD1222 COVID-19 vaccine (dated by TCRdb to the early 2020s). Regarding the research as a whole: A total of 233 trial participants underwent TCR sequencing, of whom approximately 210 received two doses of AZD1222 and some 26 received two doses of the MenACWY control vaccine. Trial participants were enrolled by age into 18-55, 56-69 and 70-plus year subgroups, with approximately 160, 26 and 62 TCR-sequenced participants respectively.

Note on this clone: Which antigen it targets is not known. Base qualities are not provided; no much larger clone lies one nucleotide away.

The sample's time point, from its label and the paper: about 28 days (+/-7) after the second vaccine dose. Because spike-specific TCR depth and breadth did not differ between the two schedules, AZD1222 recipients who got a second dose at roughly 4 weeks were pooled with those who got a second dose at roughly 12 weeks. Vaccinee samples came from UK trials COV001 and COV002, including a single-blind randomized controlled phase 2/3 trial of AZD1222 (ChAdOx1 nCoV-19) in healthy adults. For TCRbeta chain sequencing, PBMC samples from trial participants were taken at day 0 and at day 28 after the second dose. V was cut back by 8 bases and J by 1 base, leaving a gap of 11 bases between them. The CDR3 covers 13 residues, taking in both the cysteine and the phenylalanine. Here the CDR3 DNA is all that survives: 39 bases in frame from base 1. Sequences SGHTA (CDR1) and FQGNSA (CDR2) are obtained from the germline V gene.

The CDR3 regions of human TCRbeta chains were analyzed by immunosequencing. From the authors' description of their analysis: Repertoire TCRs were matched against a reference library of SARS-CoV-2-specific TCRs generated with the MIRA antigen-specificity platform. Breadth was defined as the fraction of unique TCRs that were SARS-CoV-2-associated, and depth was defined as the fraction of total T cells that were SARS-CoV-2-associated. Using the MIRA data, each spike-specific TCR was mapped to the spike region that the TCR reacts to and placed in a CD4 or CD8 class. Log10-transformed breadth and depth values were compared by one-way ANOVA with Sidak's multiple comparisons tests. This is the immuneACCESS table as TCRdb keeps it, with only in-frame sequences that have V and J called. A part of the clones is gone; compared with another copy, unresolved V genes explain less than half, and the rest is unexplained. V and J calls and clone size are copied from that table; D and trimming were computed from the DNA. A total of 100,000 to 120,000 clones appear in this sample, 92% of them only once. Together, the top ten hold 2% to 2.5% of the sample.

Summary of the overall study and its limitations: Most participants were white British and females outnumbered males, and the authors suggested that clonal diversity may have been underestimated. Reportedly, close to half of the unique spike-specific TCRs recognized epitopes lying outside the regions that are mutated in the B.1.351 and B.1.1.7 variants. CD4 TCRs associated with the vaccine covered the entire spike protein, and the dominant responses were in regions 160-218 and 743-854. Spike-specific TCR breadth and depth rose significantly after two AZD1222 doses compared with day 0 and with MenACWY recipients. Because no samples from the day 14 peak response were available, repertoires could be characterized only after the peak T cell response. Conclusions about previously exposed vaccinees are limited because only six or seven AZD1222 recipients were SARS-CoV-2 seropositive at baseline. The 56-69-year group was small, and its depth increase did not reach significance, likely because of low power.

The clonotype comes from an adult who received the AZD1222 COVID-19 vaccine. The chain is assembled from TRBV7-2 and TRBJ1-1, with the D gene not confidently named. The sequences come from peripheral blood, collected 28 days after the second AZD1222 dose. The DNA reads TGTGCCAGCGCGAAAAGTCAGAACACTGAAGCTTTCTTT. This encodes CASAKSQNTEAFF.